This T cell receptor (beta chain) was sequenced during a study of CD8+ T cells in alopecia areata. cDNA serving as the sequencing template came from extracted, reverse transcribed RNA. The method was immunoSEQ multiplex PCR; TCRdb's version includes in-frame clones alone and lacks a portion of them. The sample carries approximately 63,000 clones, roughly 60% recorded once. In this sample, this clone turned up a few times. V lost 0 bases to trimming and J lost 4 bases, with 8 bases between them. The CDR3 runs to 14 residues. CDR1 and CDR2 (germline): SGHRS, YFSETQ. Starting from PBMCs, sorting isolated CD4+ and CD8+ T cells.

The sequence was collected from a human donor with alopecia areata. The chain joins TRBV5-1 to TRBJ2-1; the D is unclear. The input for sequencing was CD8+ T cells sorted from blood, taken at week 0. CDR3 region: CASSLESQYNEQFF. The CDR3 DNA reads TGCGCCAGCAGCTTGGAGTCCCAATACAATGAGCAGTTCTTC.